Listed below are T cell receptor beta chains from one sample, sequenced in a study of cytomegalovirus exposure and HLA in healthy donors. Using immunoSEQ multiplex PCR, the repertoire was profiled, and TCRdb retains in-frame clones only, with some absent. The data contain tens of thousands of clones, 65% to 80% of them singletons. The sample taken for sequencing was PBMCs. Receptor source: a woman aged 50 to 60 in good health and CMV-seropositive. The CDR3 runs from the conserved cysteine through the conserved F or W. D genes are given only for firm matches. A row's size may be missing; if present it is once, few, many or a size class.

v_gene: TRBV28; d_gene: TRBD1; abundance: .; j_gene: TRBJ1-2; CDR3aa: CASSPPDRGATF; CDR3nt: TGTGCCAGCAGTCCTCCGGACAGGGGAGCCACCTTC
v_gene: TRBV19; d_gene: .; abundance: .; j_gene: TRBJ2-7; CDR3aa: CASSNGLPGHYEQYF; CDR3nt: TGTGCCAGTAGTAACGGACTTCCAGGTCACTACGAGCAGTACTTC
v_gene: TRBV5-6; d_gene: TRBD1; abundance: .; j_gene: TRBJ2-2; CDR3aa: CASILYGQGPEITGELFF; CDR3nt: TGTGCCAGCATCTTATACGGACAGGGGCCCGAAATCACCGGGGAGCTGTTTTTT
v_gene: TRBV28; d_gene: .; abundance: .; j_gene: TRBJ1-1; CDR3aa: CASIRTNREAFF; CDR3nt: TGTGCCAGCATACGGACAAATCGTGAAGCTTTCTTT
v_gene: TRBV15; d_gene: TRBD2; abundance: .; j_gene: TRBJ2-5; CDR3aa: CATSSRDYEETQYF; CDR3nt: TGTGCCACCAGCAGCCGGGACTATGAAGAGACCCAGTACTTC
v_gene: TRBV15; d_gene: TRBD2; abundance: .; j_gene: TRBJ2-1; CDR3aa: CATSRDSGRVSEQFF; CDR3nt: TGTGCCACCAGCAGAGACAGCGGGAGGGTCAGTGAGCAGTTCTTC
v_gene: TRBV27; d_gene: TRBD2; abundance: .; j_gene: TRBJ2-2; CDR3aa: CASRTRLAGAVNTGELFF; CDR3nt: TGTGCCAGCAGAACCAGACTAGCGGGAGCCGTGAACACCGGGGAGCTGTTTTTT
v_gene: TRBV19; d_gene: TRBD1; abundance: .; j_gene: TRBJ2-7; CDR3aa: CASSVNTGTGRNEQYF; CDR3nt: TGTGCCAGTAGTGTAAACACCGGGACAGGGAGGAACGAGCAGTACTTC
v_gene: TRBV7-2; d_gene: .; abundance: .; j_gene: TRBJ2-7; CDR3aa: CASSWRGSYEQYF; CDR3nt: TGTGCCAGCAGCTGGAGGGGCTCCTACGAGCAGTACTTC
v_gene: TRBV6-5; d_gene: .; abundance: once; j_gene: TRBJ2-1; CDR3aa: CASSYLAGNEQFF; CDR3nt: TGTGCCAGCAGTTACCTAGCCGGGAATGAGCAGTTCTTC
v_gene: TRBV28; d_gene: .; abundance: .; j_gene: TRBJ1-4; CDR3aa: CASSLWSPGGEKLFF; CDR3nt: TGTGCCAGCAGTTTATGGTCACCCGGAGGTGAAAAACTGTTTTTT
v_gene: TRBV6-1; d_gene: .; abundance: .; j_gene: TRBJ1-5; CDR3aa: CASSYSGQYQPQHF; CDR3nt: TGTGCCAGCTCTTATTCCGGTCAATATCAGCCCCAGCATTTT
v_gene: TRBV19; d_gene: TRBD1; abundance: .; j_gene: TRBJ1-4; CDR3aa: CASSIPDRGNEKLFF; CDR3nt: TGTGCCAGTAGTATACCGGACAGGGGAAATGAAAAACTGTTTTTT
v_gene: TRBV30; d_gene: .; abundance: .; j_gene: TRBJ2-2; CDR3aa: CAWNGGGTGELFF; CDR3nt: TGTGCCTGGAACGGTGGCGGAACCGGGGAGCTGTTTTTT
v_gene: TRBV7-9; d_gene: .; abundance: .; j_gene: TRBJ1-5; CDR3aa: CSSSPNLGQPQHF; CDR3nt: TGTTCCAGCAGCCCCAATCTCGGTCAGCCCCAGCATTTT
v_gene: TRBV28; d_gene: .; abundance: .; j_gene: TRBJ1-5; CDR3aa: CASSPPGGERDKHF; CDR3nt: TGTGCCAGCAGCCCTCCGGGGGGGGAGCGCGACAAGCATTTT
v_gene: TRBV2; d_gene: TRBD2; abundance: .; j_gene: TRBJ2-1; CDR3aa: CASSFSGLAGVYNEQFF; CDR3nt: TGTGCCAGCAGTTTTTCAGGACTAGCGGGAGTATACAATGAGCAGTTCTTC
v_gene: TRBV19; d_gene: .; abundance: .; j_gene: TRBJ2-1; CDR3aa: CASSISRPGSSYNEQFF; CDR3nt: TGTGCCAGTAGTATATCCCGGCCAGGCAGCTCCTACAATGAGCAGTTCTTC
v_gene: TRBV21-1; d_gene: .; abundance: few; j_gene: TRBJ1-1; CDR3aa: CASILALNTEAFF; CDR3nt: TGTGCCAGCATCTTAGCACTGAACACTGAAGCTTTCTTT
v_gene: TRBV6-1; d_gene: .; abundance: .; j_gene: TRBJ2-5; CDR3aa: CASGAGVTQYF; CDR3nt: TGTGCCAGCGGGGCAGGGGTAACCCAGTACTTC
v_gene: TRBV25-1; d_gene: .; abundance: .; j_gene: TRBJ2-1; CDR3aa: CASSETQSYNEQFF; CDR3nt: TGTGCCAGCAGTGAGACACAGTCCTACAATGAGCAGTTCTTC
v_gene: TRBV28; d_gene: .; abundance: .; j_gene: TRBJ2-7; CDR3aa: CASSLVGDWRGRYEQYF; CDR3nt: TGTGCCAGCAGTTTAGTTGGGGACTGGAGGGGGCGTTACGAGCAGTACTTC
v_gene: TRBV19; d_gene: .; abundance: .; j_gene: TRBJ1-1; CDR3aa: CASSRRVNTEAFF; CDR3nt: TGTGCCAGTAGTAGACGGGTGAACACTGAAGCTTTCTTT
v_gene: TRBV27; d_gene: .; abundance: .; j_gene: TRBJ1-5; CDR3aa: CASSLGAYQPQHF; CDR3nt: TGTGCCAGCAGTTTAGGAGCATATCAGCCCCAGCATTTT
v_gene: TRBV2; d_gene: TRBD1; abundance: .; j_gene: TRBJ1-6; CDR3aa: CASSAQTGQSPLHF; CDR3nt: TGTGCCAGCAGTGCCCAGACAGGGCAATCACCCCTCCACTTT
v_gene: TRBV9; d_gene: .; abundance: .; j_gene: TRBJ2-7; CDR3aa: CASSREGGDEQYF; CDR3nt: TGTGCCAGCAGCAGGGAGGGGGGCGACGAGCAGTACTTC
v_gene: TRBV4-3; d_gene: TRBD2; abundance: .; j_gene: TRBJ2-2; CDR3aa: CASSRGGSLRNTGELFF; CDR3nt: TGCGCCAGCAGTCGGGGGGGTAGCCTAAGGAACACCGGGGAGCTGTTTTTT
v_gene: TRBV5-1; d_gene: .; abundance: .; j_gene: TRBJ2-5; CDR3aa: CASSLSEVAGTQYF; CDR3nt: TGCGCCAGCAGCTTATCAGAGGTGGCGGGGACCCAGTACTTC
v_gene: TRBV18; d_gene: TRBD2; abundance: .; j_gene: TRBJ2-7; CDR3aa: CASSPTSGREQYF; CDR3nt: TGTGCCAGCTCACCGACTAGCGGGAGGGAGCAGTACTTC
v_gene: TRBV5-1; d_gene: .; abundance: .; j_gene: TRBJ2-7; CDR3aa: CASSFEAASEGYEQYF; CDR3nt: TGCGCCAGCAGCTTTGAGGCCGCTTCGGAGGGCTACGAGCAGTACTTC
v_gene: TRBV19; d_gene: TRBD2; abundance: .; j_gene: TRBJ2-7; CDR3aa: CASSSTSGRAHEQYF; CDR3nt: TGTGCCAGTAGTTCGACTAGCGGGAGAGCCCACGAGCAGTACTTC
v_gene: TRBV28; d_gene: .; abundance: .; j_gene: TRBJ2-7; CDR3aa: CASSPHTGNYEQYF; CDR3nt: TGTGCCAGCAGTCCTCATACAGGGAACTACGAGCAGTACTTC
v_gene: TRBV6-4; d_gene: .; abundance: .; j_gene: TRBJ1-5; CDR3aa: CASSPGVFQPQHF; CDR3nt: TGTGCCAGCAGTCCAGGGGTATTTCAGCCCCAGCATTTT
v_gene: TRBV5-1; d_gene: .; abundance: .; j_gene: TRBJ2-3; CDR3aa: CASSLSRAGSTDTQYF; CDR3nt: TGCGCCAGCAGCTTGTCTCGGGCGGGTAGCACAGATACGCAGTATTTT
v_gene: TRBV5-1; d_gene: TRBD1; abundance: .; j_gene: TRBJ2-6; CDR3aa: CASGWDRAGANVLTF; CDR3nt: TGCGCCAGCGGATGGGACAGGGCTGGGGCCAACGTCCTGACTTTC
v_gene: TRBV5-4; d_gene: .; abundance: .; j_gene: TRBJ2-2; CDR3aa: CASSHEQVSGRSGELFF; CDR3nt: TGTGCCAGCAGCCATGAACAGGTTTCGGGTCGGAGCGGGGAGCTGTTTTTT
v_gene: TRBV10-2; d_gene: TRBD2; abundance: few; j_gene: TRBJ2-1; CDR3aa: CASRGGLAGVDEQFF; CDR3nt: TGCGCCAGCAGGGGGGGGCTAGCGGGCGTCGATGAGCAGTTCTTC
v_gene: TRBV28; d_gene: TRBD2; abundance: few; j_gene: TRBJ2-7; CDR3aa: CASSLKLRLAGLTYEQYF; CDR3nt: TGTGCCAGCAGTTTAAAACTCAGACTAGCGGGTTTAACCTACGAGCAGTACTTC
v_gene: TRBV19; d_gene: .; abundance: .; j_gene: TRBJ2-1; CDR3aa: CASSIQDSYNEQFF; CDR3nt: TGTGCCAGTAGTATTCAGGACTCCTACAATGAGCAGTTCTTC
v_gene: TRBV2; d_gene: .; abundance: .; j_gene: TRBJ2-1; CDR3aa: CASSALTSSYNEQFF; CDR3nt: TGTGCCAGCAGTGCGTTAACCAGCTCCTACAATGAGCAGTTCTTC
v_gene: TRBV10-1; d_gene: TRBD2; abundance: .; j_gene: TRBJ2-3; CDR3aa: CASSLTSGSTDTQYF; CDR3nt: TGCGCCAGCAGCTTGACTAGCGGCAGCACAGATACGCAGTATTTT
v_gene: TRBV30; d_gene: .; abundance: .; j_gene: TRBJ1-1; CDR3aa: CAWVRGTASEAFF; CDR3nt: TGTGCCTGGGTCAGGGGAACGGCCTCTGAAGCTTTCTTT
v_gene: TRBV5-1; d_gene: .; abundance: few; j_gene: TRBJ1-2; CDR3aa: CASSLADTTWGGTF; CDR3nt: TGCGCCAGCAGCTTGGCTGACACGACCTGGGGCGGTACCTTC
v_gene: TRBV2; d_gene: .; abundance: once; j_gene: TRBJ2-7; CDR3aa: CATRRERDYEQYF; CDR3nt: TGTGCCACCCGCCGGGAAAGGGACTACGAGCAGTACTTC
v_gene: TRBV7-9; d_gene: .; abundance: .; j_gene: TRBJ1-1; CDR3aa: CASSSGDGTKAFF; CDR3nt: TGTGCCAGCAGCTCCGGGGATGGTACAAAGGCTTTCTTT
v_gene: TRBV5-4; d_gene: TRBD2; abundance: .; j_gene: TRBJ2-1; CDR3aa: CASSLDGGDNEQFF; CDR3nt: TGTGCCAGCAGCTTGGATGGGGGGGACAATGAGCAGTTCTTC
v_gene: TRBV19; d_gene: TRBD1; abundance: .; j_gene: TRBJ1-1; CDR3aa: CASSARTGMNTEAFF; CDR3nt: TGTGCCAGTAGTGCAAGGACAGGGATGAACACTGAAGCTTTCTTT
v_gene: TRBV28; d_gene: .; abundance: .; j_gene: TRBJ2-3; CDR3aa: CASMETRRDTQYF; CDR3nt: TGTGCCAGCATGGAGACCCGGAGAGATACGCAGTATTTT
v_gene: TRBV29-1; d_gene: TRBD2; abundance: .; j_gene: TRBJ2-3; CDR3aa: CSVRRERADTQYF; CDR3nt: TGCAGCGTTCGGCGGGAGAGGGCAGATACGCAGTATTTT
v_gene: TRBV2; d_gene: .; abundance: .; j_gene: TRBJ2-7; CDR3aa: CANGGALDEQYF; CDR3nt: TGTGCCAACGGGGGAGCGTTGGACGAGCAGTACTTC